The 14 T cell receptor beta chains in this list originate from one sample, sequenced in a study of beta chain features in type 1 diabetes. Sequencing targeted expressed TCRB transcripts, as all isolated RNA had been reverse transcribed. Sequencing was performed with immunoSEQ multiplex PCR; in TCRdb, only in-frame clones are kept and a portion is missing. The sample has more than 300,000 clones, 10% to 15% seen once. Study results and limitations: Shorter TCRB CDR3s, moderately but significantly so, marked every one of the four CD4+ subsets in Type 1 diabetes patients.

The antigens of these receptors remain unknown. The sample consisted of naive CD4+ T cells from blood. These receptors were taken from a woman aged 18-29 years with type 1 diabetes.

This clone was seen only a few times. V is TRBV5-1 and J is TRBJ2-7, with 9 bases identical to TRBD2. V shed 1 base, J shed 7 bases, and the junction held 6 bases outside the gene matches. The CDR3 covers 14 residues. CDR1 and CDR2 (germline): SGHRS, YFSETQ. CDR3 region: CASSLRGRAGEQYF. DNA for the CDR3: TGCGCCAGCAGCTTGCGCGGGAGGGCCGGTGAGCAGTACTTC.

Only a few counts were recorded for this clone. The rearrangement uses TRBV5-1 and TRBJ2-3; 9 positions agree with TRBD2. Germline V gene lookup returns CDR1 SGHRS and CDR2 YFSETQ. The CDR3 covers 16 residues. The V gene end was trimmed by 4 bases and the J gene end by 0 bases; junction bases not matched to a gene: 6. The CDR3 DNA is TGCGCCAGCAGCCGGGAGACTAGCGGAAGCACAGATACGCAGTATTTT. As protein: CASSRETSGSTDTQYF.

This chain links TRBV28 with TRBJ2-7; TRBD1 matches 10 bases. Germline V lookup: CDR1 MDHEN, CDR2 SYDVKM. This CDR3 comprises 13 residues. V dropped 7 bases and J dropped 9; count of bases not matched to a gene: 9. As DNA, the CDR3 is TGTGCCAGCAAACTCGACAGGGGGCCGGTGCAGTACTTC. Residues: CASKLDRGPVQYF.

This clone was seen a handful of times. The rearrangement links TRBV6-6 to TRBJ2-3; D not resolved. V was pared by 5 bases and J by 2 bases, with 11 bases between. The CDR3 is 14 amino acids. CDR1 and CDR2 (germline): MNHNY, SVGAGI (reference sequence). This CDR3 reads CASSSRSNTDTQYF. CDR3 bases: TGTGCCAGCAGTAGCCGAAGTAACACAGATACGCAGTATTTT.

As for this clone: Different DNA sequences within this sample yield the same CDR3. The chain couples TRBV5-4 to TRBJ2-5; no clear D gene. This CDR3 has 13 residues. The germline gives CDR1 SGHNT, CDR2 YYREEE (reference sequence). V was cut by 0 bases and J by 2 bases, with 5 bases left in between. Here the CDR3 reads CASSLGSQETQYF. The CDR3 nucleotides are TGTGCCAGCAGCTTGGGGAGTCAAGAGACCCAGTACTTC.

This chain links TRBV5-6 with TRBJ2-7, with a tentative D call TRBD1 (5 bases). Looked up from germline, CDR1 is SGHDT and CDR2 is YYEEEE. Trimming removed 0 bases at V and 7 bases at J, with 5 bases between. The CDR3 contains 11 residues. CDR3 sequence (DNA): TGTGCCAGCAGCTTGGAGGGGGAGCAGTACTTC. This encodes CASSLEGEQYF.

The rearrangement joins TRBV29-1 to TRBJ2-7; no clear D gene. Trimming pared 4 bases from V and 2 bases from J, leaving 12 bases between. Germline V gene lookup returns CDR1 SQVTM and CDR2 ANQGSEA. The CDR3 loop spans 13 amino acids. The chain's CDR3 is CSVGSSSTYEQYF. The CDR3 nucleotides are TGCAGCGTTGGCTCGAGCTCCACCTACGAGCAGTACTTC.

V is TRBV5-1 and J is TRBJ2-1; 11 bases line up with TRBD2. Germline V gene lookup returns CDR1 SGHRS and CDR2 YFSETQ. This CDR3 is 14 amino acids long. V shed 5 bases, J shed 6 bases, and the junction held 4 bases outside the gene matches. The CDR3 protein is CASRGLAERNEQFF. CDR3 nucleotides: TGCGCCAGCAGGGGACTAGCGGAGCGCAATGAGCAGTTCTTC.

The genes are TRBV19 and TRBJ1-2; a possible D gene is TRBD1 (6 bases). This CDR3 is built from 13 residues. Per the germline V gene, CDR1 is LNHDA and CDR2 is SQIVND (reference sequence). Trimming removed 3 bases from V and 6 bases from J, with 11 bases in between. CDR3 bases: TGTGCCAGTAGTATCGGGACAATCCATGGCTACACCTTC. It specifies CASSIGTIHGYTF. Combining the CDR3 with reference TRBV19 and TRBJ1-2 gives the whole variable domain DGGITQSPKYLFRKEGQNVTLSCEQNLNHDAMYWYRQDPGQGLRLIYYSQIVNDFQKGDIAEGYSVSREKKESFPLTVTSAQKNPTAFYLCASSIGTIHGYTFGSGTRLTVV.

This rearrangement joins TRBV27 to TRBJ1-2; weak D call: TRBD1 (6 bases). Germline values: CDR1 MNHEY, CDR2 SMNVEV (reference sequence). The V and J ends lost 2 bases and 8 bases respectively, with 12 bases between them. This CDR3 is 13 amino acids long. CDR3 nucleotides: TGTGCCAGCAGTTTAACGGACAGAGGAGGCTACACCTTC. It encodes CASSLTDRGGYTF.

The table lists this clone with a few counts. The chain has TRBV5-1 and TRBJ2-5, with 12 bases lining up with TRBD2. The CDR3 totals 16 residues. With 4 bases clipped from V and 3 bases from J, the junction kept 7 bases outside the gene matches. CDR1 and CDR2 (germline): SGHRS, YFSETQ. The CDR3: CASSPLWTSGEETQYF. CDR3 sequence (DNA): TGCGCCAGCAGCCCCTTATGGACTAGCGGGGAAGAGACCCAGTACTTC.

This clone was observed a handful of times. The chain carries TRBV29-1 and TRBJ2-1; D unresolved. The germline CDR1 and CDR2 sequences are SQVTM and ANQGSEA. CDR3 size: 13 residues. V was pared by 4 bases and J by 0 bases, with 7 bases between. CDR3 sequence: CSVAFSSYNEQFF. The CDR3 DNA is TGCAGCGTTGCCTTTAGCTCCTACAATGAGCAGTTCTTC.

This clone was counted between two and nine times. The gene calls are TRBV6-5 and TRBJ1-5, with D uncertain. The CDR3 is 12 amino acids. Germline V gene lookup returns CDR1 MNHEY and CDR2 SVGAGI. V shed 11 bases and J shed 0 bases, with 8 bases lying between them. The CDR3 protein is CAGPDSNQPQHF. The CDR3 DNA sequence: TGTGCCGGGCCGGATAGCAATCAGCCCCAGCATTTT.

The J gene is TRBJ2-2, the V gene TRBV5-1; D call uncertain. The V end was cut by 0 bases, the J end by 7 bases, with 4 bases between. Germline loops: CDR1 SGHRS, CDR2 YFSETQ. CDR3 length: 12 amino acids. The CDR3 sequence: CASSLVRGELFF. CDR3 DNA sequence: TGCGCCAGCAGCTTGGTTCGCGGGGAGCTGTTTTTT. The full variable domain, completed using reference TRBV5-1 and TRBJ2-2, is KAGVTQTPRYLIKTRGQQVTLSCSPISGHRSVSWYQQTPGQGLQFLFEYFSETQRNKGNFPGRFSGRQFSNSRSEMNVSTLELGDSALYLCASSLVRGELFFGEGSRLTVL.